One and the same sample provided the 2 T cell receptor beta chains below, sequenced in a study of vaccination and CD4 T cells after COVID-19. Antigen specificity for these receptors is unknown. With the Oncomine TCR Beta short-read assay, DNA from cultured CD4+ T cells was sequenced. TCRdb reanalysed the PCR reads using MiXCR and keeps one entry per CDR3 protein. This repertoire shows about 8,800 distinct CDR3 sequences, about 44% found once; its top ten account for approximately 8.5%. Treatment of the sample: roughly 10-day PBMC culture with coronavirus spike peptide pools or control peptides (ViraFEST assay). The sample comprised CD4+ T cells from blood, cultured in vitro. Every receptor here comes from a human donor who had recovered from COVID-19.

This chain links TRBV20-1 with TRBJ2-7, with a tentative D call TRBD1 (5 bases). This CDR3 contains 14 residues. Trimming removed 0 bases from V and 6 bases from J, with 15 bases in between. CDR1 is DFQATT, CDR2 SNEGSKA, per germline (reference sequence). The CDR3 nucleotides read TGCAGTGCTAGAGATCCCCAGGGTAAAGCCGAGCAGTACTTC. Translating it yields CSARDPQGKAEQYF.

V gene TRBV7-9 combines with J gene TRBJ2-2; TRBD1 might be the D (7 bases). Per germline, CDR1 SEHNR and CDR2 FQNEAQ (reference sequence). The ends were cut back, 4 bases at V and 1 base at J, with 13 bases in the middle. This CDR3 has 16 residues. The CDR3 spells CASSYQGGLNTGELFF. In nucleotides, the CDR3 is TGTGCCAGCAGCTATCAGGGGGGACTGAACACCGGGGAGCTGTTTTTT.